This T cell receptor beta chain derives from a study of T cell repertoires in cytomegalovirus infection. Overall study: HLA-C-restricted CMV epitopes, recently identified, and well-studied HLA-B-restricted ones were used by the study. Public TCR beta signatures indicated both CMV infection and matching HLA type.

TCRdb used MiXCR to reprocess the reads, holding one entry per CDR3 protein. The data show 680,000 or so distinct CDR3 sequences, roughly 33% seen once. For this clonotype: As yet, its antigen is unknown.

Study-wide results and limits: The ex vivo response was dominated by HLA-C-restricted CMV-specific TCR beta clonotypes.

With 6 bases clipped from V and 9 bases from J, the junction kept 11 bases outside the gene matches. The CDR3 runs 15 residues. Germline assignment: CDR1 MGHDK and CDR2 SYGVNS. The sequenced sample was cultured PBMCs, obtained from culture after CMV antigen stimulation. The receptor was derived from a human donor in good health (CMV status not recorded). Some clones in this sample may be carry-over from other donors' samples. The gene calls are TRBV25-1 and TRBJ2-1; 10 bases fit TRBD2. This chain's CDR3 is CASSRLAGGEVEQFF. In nucleotides, the CDR3 is TGTGCCAGCAGCCGCTTAGCGGGAGGAGAGGTTGAGCAGTTCTTC.